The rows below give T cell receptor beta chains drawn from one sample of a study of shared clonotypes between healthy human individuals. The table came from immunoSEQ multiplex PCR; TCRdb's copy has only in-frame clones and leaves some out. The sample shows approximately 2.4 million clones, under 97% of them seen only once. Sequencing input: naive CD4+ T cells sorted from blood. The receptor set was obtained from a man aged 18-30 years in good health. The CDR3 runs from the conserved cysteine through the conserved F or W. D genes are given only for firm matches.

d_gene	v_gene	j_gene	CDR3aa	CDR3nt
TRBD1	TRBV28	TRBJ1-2	CASSPMDRGGYGYTF	TGTGCCAGCAGTCCGATGGACAGGGGTGGGTATGGCTACACCTTC
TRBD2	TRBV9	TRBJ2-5	CASSVAGRVGQETQYF	TGTGCCAGCAGCGTAGCGGGGAGGGTCGGTCAAGAGACCCAGTACTTC
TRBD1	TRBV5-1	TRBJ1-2	CASSQGRGQDYGYTF	TGCGCCAGCAGCCAAGGCAGGGGGCAAGACTATGGCTACACCTTC
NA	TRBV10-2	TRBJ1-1	CASSEPTGTEAFF	TGCGCCAGCAGTGAACCCACAGGGACTGAAGCTTTCTTT
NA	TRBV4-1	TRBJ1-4	CASSLTGPWGEKLFF	TGCGCCAGCAGTCTCACCGGGCCGTGGGGTGAAAAACTGTTTTTT
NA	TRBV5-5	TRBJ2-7	CASSLEGSFYEQYF	TGTGCCAGCAGCTTGGAAGGGTCCTTCTACGAGCAGTACTTC
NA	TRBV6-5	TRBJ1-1	CASSYVQGGGTEAFF	TGTGCCAGCAGTTACGTTCAAGGGGGAGGTACTGAAGCTTTCTTT
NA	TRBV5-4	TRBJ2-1	CASSLEGGVSNEQFF	TGTGCCAGCAGCTTGGAAGGGGGGGTGAGCAATGAGCAGTTCTTC
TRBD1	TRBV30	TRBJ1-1	CAWTGQGARTEAFF	TGTGCCTGGACAGGTCAGGGGGCGAGGACTGAAGCTTTCTTT
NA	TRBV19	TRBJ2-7	CASSTSSGVEQYF	TGTGCCAGTAGTACTTCGTCGGGGGTCGAGCAGTACTTC
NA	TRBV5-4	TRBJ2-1	CASSLRGPYNEQFF	TGTGCCAGCAGCTTGCGGGGCCCGTACAATGAGCAGTTCTTC
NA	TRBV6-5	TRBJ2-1	CASSRDTEQFF	TGTGCCAGCAGCAGGGACACTGAGCAGTTCTTC
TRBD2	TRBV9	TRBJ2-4	CASSVEGGSQNIQYF	TGTGCCAGCAGCGTAGAAGGCGGGAGTCAAAACATTCAGTACTTC
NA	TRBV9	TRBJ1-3	CASSVVGVSGNTIYF	TGTGCCAGCAGCGTAGTCGGCGTCTCTGGAAACACCATATATTTT
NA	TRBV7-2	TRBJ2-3	CASTQNTDTQYF	TGTGCCAGCACCCAAAACACAGATACGCAGTATTTT
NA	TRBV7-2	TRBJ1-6	CASSSGTGVIFHSPLHF	TGTGCCAGCAGTTCCGGGACGGGAGTCATTTTTCATTCACCCCTCCACTTT
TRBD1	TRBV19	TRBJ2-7	CASSDTGVGTYEQYF	TGTGCCAGTAGCGATACAGGGGTAGGGACCTACGAGCAGTACTTC
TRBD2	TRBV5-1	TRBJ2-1	CASSLGASGSLGNEQFF	TGCGCCAGCAGCTTGGGGGCTAGCGGGAGTCTAGGCAATGAGCAGTTCTTC
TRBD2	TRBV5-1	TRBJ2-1	CASSVATSGPYNEQFF	TGCGCCAGCAGCGTCGCGACTAGCGGGCCCTACAATGAGCAGTTCTTC
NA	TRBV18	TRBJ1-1	CASSPPRGAMNTEAFF	TGTGCCAGCTCACCACCTCGAGGAGCTATGAACACTGAAGCTTTCTTT
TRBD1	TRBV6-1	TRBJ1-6	CASREDPGGAGNSPLHF	TGTGCCAGCAGGGAAGACCCAGGGGGCGCGGGGAATTCACCCCTCCACTTT
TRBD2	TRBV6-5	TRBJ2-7	CASSSGGLAGVEQYF	TGTGCCAGCAGTTCCGGGGGACTAGCGGGAGTGGAGCAGTACTTC